This passage covers 31 T cell receptor beta chains from one sample sequenced in a study of T-cell reconstitution after alpha-beta-depleted transplantation in children. A library of TCRbeta sequences, prepared with unique molecular identifiers, was generated. MiXCR, applied by TCRdb to the PCR reads, yields one record per CDR3 protein. The sample lists approximately 230,000 distinct CDR3 sequences, more than 20% seen once, with around 4.8% in the top ten. This material consisted of PBMCs, mostly from graft donor cells, taken 360 days after TCRalphabeta/CD19-depleted stem cell transplant. The receptors derive from a female patient younger than 10 who had a stem cell transplant for congenital amegakaryocytic thrombocytopenia, so the T cells may come from the graft donor.

The CDR3 nucleotides are TGCGCCAGCAGCTTGGTACGACAGGGGGCATACAATGAGCAGTTCTTC. This translates into CASSLVRQGAYNEQFF. This chain links TRBV5-1 with TRBJ2-1, with 10 nucleotides matching TRBD1. Trimming took 0 bases from V and 4 from J; bases not matched to a gene: 4. The CDR3 consists of 16 residues. CDR1 is SGHRS, CDR2 YFSETQ, per germline.

V is TRBV2 and J is TRBJ2-3; 11 bases match TRBD1. With V trimmed by 4 bases and J by 7 bases, 10 bases remained unmatched. The CDR3 runs 16 residues. Germline lookup yields CDR1 SNHLY and CDR2 FYNNEI. In DNA, the CDR3 is TGTGCCAGCAGTGCAAGAGTTGGACAGGGGGCCAATACGCAGTATTTT. It specifies CASSARVGQGANTQYF.

This clonotype showed up just a few times. This CDR3 reads CASSLGLSGNTIYF. CDR3 in DNA: TGCGCCAGCAGCTTGGGGCTTTCTGGAAACACCATATATTTT. The chain couples TRBV5-1 to TRBJ1-3; D is undetermined. The length of the CDR3 is 14 residues. Trimming shortened V by 0 bases and J by 1 base, and 5 bases separated the two germline ends. Germline V lookup: CDR1 SGHRS, CDR2 YFSETQ.

The chain links TRBV20-1 to TRBJ2-4; the match to TRBD2 covers 11 bases. Germline lookup yields CDR1 DFQATT and CDR2 SNEGSKA (reference sequence). The CDR3 covers 16 residues. The V gene end was trimmed by 6 bases and the J gene end by 8 bases; junction bases not matched to a gene: 15. The CDR3 region is CSASHSGRGFGDIQYF. The CDR3, as DNA: TGCAGTGCGAGCCATAGCGGGAGGGGCTTCGGGGACATTCAGTACTTC.

The chain employs TRBV6-2 or TRBV6-3 and TRBJ1-1; D is ambiguous. The CDR3 extends over 15 amino acids. In germline, CDR1 is MNHEY, CDR2 SVGEGT. V was clipped by 4 bases and J by 1 base, with 13 bases between them. The CDR3 sequence: CASSFSARSNTEAFF. The DNA of the CDR3 is TGTGCCAGCAGTTTTTCCGCCAGATCGAACACTGAAGCTTTCTTT.

The chain uses TRBV19 and TRBJ1-6; tentatively, D is TRBD1 (6 bases). The germline gives CDR1 LNHDA, CDR2 SQIVND (reference sequence). CDR3 length: 15 amino acids. Trimming removed 4 bases at V and 7 bases at J, with 14 bases between. DNA for the CDR3: TGTGCCAGTAGTAGGCAGGGGACGAACAATTCACCCCTCCACTTT. Its translation is CASSRQGTNNSPLHF.

The rearrangement links TRBV10-2 to TRBJ2-7; 8 nucleotides agree with TRBD1. This CDR3 comprises 16 residues. From germline, CDR1 is WSHSY and CDR2 SAAADI. J was trimmed by 4 bases and V by 4 bases; bases with no gene match: 12. The CDR3, as DNA: TGCGCCAGCAGTGTTCTTAGACAGGGGTACTTTTACGAGCAGTACTTC. Its protein product is CASSVLRQGYFYEQYF.

The V gene is TRBV5-1, the J gene TRBJ1-6; D remains unclear. Germline values: CDR1 SGHRS, CDR2 YFSETQ. The CDR3 extends over 14 amino acids. V lost 0 bases to trimming and J lost 6 bases, with 7 bases between them. CDR3 sequence reads: CASSLALGNSPLHF. CDR3 nucleotide sequence: TGCGCCAGCAGCTTGGCTCTGGGTAATTCACCCCTCCACTTT. Full variable domain (remainder filled in from reference TRBV5-1 and TRBJ1-6): KAGVTQTPRYLIKTRGQQVTLSCSPISGHRSVSWYQQTPGQGLQFLFEYFSETQRNKGNFPGRFSGRQFSNSRSEMNVSTLELGDSALYLCASSLALGNSPLHFGNGTRLTVT.

The rearrangement joins TRBV6-1 to TRBJ1-1; the D is unclear. The germline V gene has CDR1 MNHNS and CDR2 SASEGT. The V end was cut by 5 bases, the J end by 1 base, with 8 bases between. The CDR3 has 13 amino acids. CDR3 region: CASSTGPNTEAFF. Here the CDR3 DNA reads TGTGCCAGCAGTACCGGGCCGAACACTGAAGCTTTCTTT.

This clonotype was seen repeatedly, ten times or more. This chain connects TRBV4-2 to TRBJ2-3; unclear D gene. From germline, CDR1 is LGHNA and CDR2 YNFKEQ. The V end was cut by 2 bases, the J end by 10 bases, with 13 bases between. The CDR3 runs to 13 residues. The CDR3 reads CASSQRNLGAQYF. CDR3 bases: TGTGCCAGCAGCCAACGGAACCTGGGTGCGCAGTATTTT.

The chain joins TRBV5-1 to TRBJ2-7, with TRBD2 matching 8 bases. The CDR3 sequence is 22 residues long. CDR1 is SGHRS and CDR2 is YFSETQ in the germline V gene. V shed 2 bases, J shed 0 bases, and the junction held 25 bases outside the gene matches. CDR3 coding DNA: TGCGCCAGCAGCTTCGGGGCGCGGGGGGCGTATTACTCCGGGTCAACCTCCTACGAGCAGTACTTC. Its translation: CASSFGARGAYYSGSTSYEQYF.

This clonotype was seen only a few times. Likely a read error: the CDR3 ends without its conserved phenylalanine or tryptophan. The chain employs TRBV3-1 and TRBJ2-3, with unresolved D. There are 15 residues in the CDR3. Per the germline V gene, CDR1 is LGHDT and CDR2 is YNNKEL (reference sequence). Between the trimmed V and J ends, which lost 0 bases and 2 bases, there was a span of 9 bases. The CDR3 loop is CASSQDRVDTDTQYI. For the CDR3, the DNA is TGTGCCAGCAGCCAAGATCGCGTCGACACAGATACGCAGTATATT.

The genes are TRBV28 and TRBJ2-7; TRBD1 agrees at 8 bases. J gave up 0 bases and V 5 bases, and 6 bases lay outside the gene matches. The CDR3 is made up of 15 amino acids. Germline V lookup: CDR1 MDHEN, CDR2 SYDVKM. CDR3 sequence: CASSMTGARSYEQYF. DNA of the CDR3: TGTGCCAGCAGTATGACAGGGGCCCGCTCCTACGAGCAGTACTTC.

This chain uses TRBV27 with TRBJ1-2, with D possibly being TRBD1 (5 bases). The CDR3 extends over 13 amino acids. Trimming pared 0 bases from V and 6 bases from J, leaving 8 bases between. Germline lookup yields CDR1 MNHEY and CDR2 SMNVEV (reference sequence). The CDR3 region is CASSLSLGDGYTF. CDR3 in DNA: TGTGCCAGCAGTTTATCGTTAGGGGATGGCTACACCTTC.

This clonotype came up a few times. The chain joins TRBV25-1 to TRBJ1-2; D uncertain. The CDR3 has 13 amino acids. The V and J ends lost 8 bases and 4 bases respectively, with 14 bases between them. The germline V gene encodes CDR1 MGHDK and CDR2 SYGVNS. The CDR3 bases are TGTGCCAGCCGCAAGAGGGATACCTATGGCTACACCTTC. It encodes CASRKRDTYGYTF.

This clonotype was counted many times. The V gene is TRBV5-1, the J gene TRBJ2-5; D ambiguous. The CDR3 covers 13 residues. Germline-derived CDR1 and CDR2 are SGHRS and YFSETQ. Trimming removed 0 bases at V and 5 bases at J, with 8 bases between. CDR3 DNA: TGCGCCAGCAGCTTGGTTAGTTTGGAGACCCAGTACTTC. This sequence encodes CASSLVSLETQYF.

V gene TRBV5-1 combines with J gene TRBJ1-3; 7 nucleotides match TRBD1. Germline CDR1 reads SGHRS; CDR2 reads YFSETQ. The V segment lost 4 bases and the J segment 1 base; nucleotides outside the gene matches: 8. The CDR3 totals 16 residues. This CDR3 is CASSKGKTGSGNTIYF. The CDR3 DNA is TGCGCCAGCAGCAAAGGAAAGACAGGGTCTGGAAACACCATATATTTT.

This clonotype has just a few counts. J is TRBJ2-7 and V is TRBV28, with a weak D call TRBD2 (5 bases). The CDR3 runs 13 residues. Trimming shortened V by 3 bases and J by 5 bases, and 11 bases separated the two germline ends. Per germline, CDR1 MDHEN and CDR2 SYDVKM. The CDR3 reads CASSFRPGNEQYF. The CDR3 coding sequence is TGTGCCAGCAGTTTCCGTCCGGGGAACGAGCAGTACTTC.

The chain's CDR3 is CASSLVGRIGDEQFF. CDR3 DNA sequence: TGTGCCAGCAGCTTGGTGGGGCGAATTGGCGATGAGCAGTTCTTC. The chain is built from TRBV7-9 and TRBJ2-1; tentatively, D is TRBD1 (5 bases). CDR3 size: 15 residues. Germline V gene sequence: CDR1 SEHNR, CDR2 FQNEAQ (reference sequence). Between the trimmed V and J ends, which lost 3 bases and 8 bases, there was a span of 17 bases.

CDR3 residues: CASSQGVRGNTGELFF. The CDR3 DNA sequence: TGCGCCAGCAGCCAAGGTGTGCGAGGGAACACCGGGGAGCTGTTTTTT. V gene TRBV4-1 combines with J gene TRBJ2-2; D unresolved. The V end lost 1 base, the J end lost 1 base, and 10 bases lay between the germline ends. The CDR3 is 16 amino acids. Germline CDR1 MGHRA, CDR2 YSYEKL.

This clonotype was counted only a few times. The V gene is TRBV25-1, the J gene TRBJ2-5, with D tentatively TRBD1 (7 bases). This CDR3 is built from 17 residues. Trimming took off 2 bases at V and 5 bases at J, with 21 bases between the two ends. Germline loops: CDR1 MGHDK, CDR2 SYGVNS. As DNA, the CDR3 is TGTGCCAGCAGTGAACTTTGGACTAATAGGGGGCGGGAGACCCAGTACTTC. It encodes CASSELWTNRGRETQYF.

In this sample, this clonotype turned up a few times. V usage is TRBV10-3 and J usage is TRBJ2-1; D might be TRBD1 (5 bases). Germline CDR1 and CDR2: ENHRY and SYGVKD. The CDR3 spans 16 residues. Deletions cut 6 bases from V and 1 base from J, with 16 bases between. This chain's CDR3 is CAIRSIQEKSYNEQFF. The CDR3 DNA sequence: TGTGCCATCAGGTCGATACAGGAAAAGTCCTACAATGAGCAGTTCTTC.

This clonotype has more than one count but fewer than ten. The chain recombines TRBV5-1 with TRBJ1-5, with D unclear. Trimming stripped 1 base from V and 6 bases from J, with 11 bases between. Germline V lookup: CDR1 SGHRS, CDR2 YFSETQ. The CDR3 has 14 amino acids. CDR3: CASSLSGEGQPQHF. The CDR3 nucleotides are TGCGCCAGCAGCTTGAGCGGGGAAGGTCAGCCCCAGCATTTT.

This rearrangement joins TRBV27 to TRBJ2-1; 10 positions agree with TRBD1. CDR3 size: 14 residues. The ends lost 5 bases at V and 8 bases at J; junction bases unmatched: 6. Germline assignment: CDR1 MNHEY and CDR2 SMNVEV (reference sequence). The CDR3 DNA follows: TGTGCCAGCAGTATACGACAGGGGGCCTATGAGCAGTTCTTC. Translating it yields CASSIRQGAYEQFF.

The chain joins TRBV12-3 or TRBV12-4 to TRBJ2-1, with D perhaps TRBD1 or TRBD2 (5 bases each). CDR3 size: 15 residues. V was clipped by 6 bases and J by 4 bases, with 16 bases between them. The CDR3 reads CASSPTPGLYNEQFF. The CDR3 DNA sequence: TGTGCCAGCAGCCCCACCCCGGGGCTTTACAATGAGCAGTTCTTC.

The sample holds many counts of this clonotype. The chain combines TRBV10-3 with TRBJ2-6; D may be TRBD1 or TRBD2 (5 bases each). This CDR3 comprises 16 residues. V shed 8 bases and J shed 0 bases, with 14 bases lying between them. In germline, CDR1 is ENHRY, CDR2 SYGVKD. Here the CDR3 reads CAIEGRELSGANVLTF. CDR3 DNA: TGTGCCATCGAGGGCAGGGAACTCTCTGGGGCCAACGTCCTGACTTTC.

There are a few counts of this clonotype. The chain employs TRBV30 and TRBJ2-3, with no clear D. Trimming shortened V by 6 bases and J by 4 bases, and 11 bases separated the two germline ends. Germline CDR1 is GTSNPN and CDR2 is SVGIG (reference sequence). The CDR3 consists of 12 residues. CDR3 residues: CACGGRADTQYF. As DNA, the CDR3 is TGTGCCTGCGGTGGTCGAGCAGATACGCAGTATTTT.

The table lists this clonotype with a count of one. This chain uses TRBV18 with TRBJ2-1, with D possibly being TRBD2 (5 bases). The V and J ends lost 1 base and 3 bases respectively, with 10 bases between them. CDR3 length: 15 amino acids. Germline-derived CDR1 and CDR2 are KGHSH and LQKENI. In DNA form, the CDR3 reads TGTGCCAGCTCACCACAGGAGGTCAGCTACAATGAGCAGTTCTTC. This encodes CASSPQEVSYNEQFF.

This chain connects TRBV20-1 to TRBJ2-7; TRBD2 agrees at 10 bases. The germline CDR1 and CDR2 sequences are DFQATT and SNEGSKA (reference sequence). The length of the CDR3 is 14 residues. V was clipped by 6 bases and J by 0 bases; unmatched bases: 5. Here the CDR3 reads CSAGSSGSSYEQYF. Written as DNA, the CDR3 is TGCAGTGCGGGTTCTAGCGGGAGCTCCTACGAGCAGTACTTC.

The V gene is TRBV5-1, the J gene TRBJ2-7, with 14 bases that match TRBD2. V shed 1 base and J 4 bases; nucleotides not matched to a gene: 13. The CDR3 runs to 19 residues. CDR1 is SGHRS, CDR2 YFSETQ, per germline. Here the CDR3 DNA reads TGCGCCAGCAGCTTGTCCGGACTAGCGGGAGGACTAGGGGCTTACGAGCAGTACTTC. Its translation: CASSLSGLAGGLGAYEQYF.

There are a few counts of this clonotype. The V gene is TRBV20-1, the J gene TRBJ1-3; D is unresolved. The germline V gene encodes CDR1 DFQATT and CDR2 SNEGSKA (reference sequence). V was pared by 3 bases and J by 7 bases, with 4 bases between. The CDR3 is made up of 10 amino acids. For the CDR3, the DNA is TGCAGTGCTAGGGGGAACACCATATATTTT. Its translation is CSARGNTIYF.